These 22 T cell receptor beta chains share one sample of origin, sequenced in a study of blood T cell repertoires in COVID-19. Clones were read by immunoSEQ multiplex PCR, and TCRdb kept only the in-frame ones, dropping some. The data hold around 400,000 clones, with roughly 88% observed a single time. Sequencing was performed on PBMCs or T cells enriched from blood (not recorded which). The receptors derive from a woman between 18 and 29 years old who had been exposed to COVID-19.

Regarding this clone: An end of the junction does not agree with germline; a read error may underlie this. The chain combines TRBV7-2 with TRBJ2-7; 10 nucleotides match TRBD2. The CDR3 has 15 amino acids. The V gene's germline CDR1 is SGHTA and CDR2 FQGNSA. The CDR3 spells CASSLAGGTTYEQYF. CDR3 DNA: TGTGCCAGCAGTTTAGCGGGGGGTACTACCTACGAGCAGTACTTC.

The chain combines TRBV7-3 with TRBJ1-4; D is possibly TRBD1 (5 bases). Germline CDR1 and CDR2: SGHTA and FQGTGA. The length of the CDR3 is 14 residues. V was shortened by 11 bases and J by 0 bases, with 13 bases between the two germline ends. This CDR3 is CADYAGATNEKLFF. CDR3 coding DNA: TGTGCCGACTATGCGGGGGCAACTAATGAAAAACTGTTTTTT.

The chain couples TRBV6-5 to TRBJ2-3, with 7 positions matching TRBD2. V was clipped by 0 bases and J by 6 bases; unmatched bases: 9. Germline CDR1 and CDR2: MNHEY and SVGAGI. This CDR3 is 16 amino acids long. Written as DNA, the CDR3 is TGTGCCAGCAGTTACTCCCGGGGGGAGGCTTCGGATACGCAGTATTTT. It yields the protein CASSYSRGEASDTQYF.

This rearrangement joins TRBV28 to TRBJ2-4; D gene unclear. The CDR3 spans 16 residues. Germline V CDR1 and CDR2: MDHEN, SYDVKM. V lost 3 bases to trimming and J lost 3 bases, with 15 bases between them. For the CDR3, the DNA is TGTGCCAGCAGTTTTGGCCCAGCGACGATCAAAAACATTCAGTACTTC. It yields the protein CASSFGPATIKNIQYF.

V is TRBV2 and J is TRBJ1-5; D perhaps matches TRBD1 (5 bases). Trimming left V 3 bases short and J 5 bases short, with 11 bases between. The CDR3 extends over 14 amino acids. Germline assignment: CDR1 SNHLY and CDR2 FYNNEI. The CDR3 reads CASSEHAGYQPQHF. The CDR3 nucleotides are TGTGCCAGCAGTGAGCATGCAGGGTATCAGCCCCAGCATTTT. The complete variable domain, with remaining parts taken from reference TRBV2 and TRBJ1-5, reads EPEVTQTPSHQVTQMGQEVILRCVPISNHLYFYWYRQILGQKVEFLVSFYNNEISEKSEIFDDQFSVERPDGSNFTLKIRSTKLEDSAMYFCASSEHAGYQPQHFGDGTRLSIL.

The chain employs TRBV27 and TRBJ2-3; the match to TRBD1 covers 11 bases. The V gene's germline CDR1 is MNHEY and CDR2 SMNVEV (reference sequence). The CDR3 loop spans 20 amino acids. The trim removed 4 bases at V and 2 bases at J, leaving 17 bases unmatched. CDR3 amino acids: CASSSPPRLDRGRVTDTQYF. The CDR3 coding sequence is TGTGCCAGCAGTTCGCCCCCGAGATTGGACAGGGGGCGCGTCACAGATACGCAGTATTTT.

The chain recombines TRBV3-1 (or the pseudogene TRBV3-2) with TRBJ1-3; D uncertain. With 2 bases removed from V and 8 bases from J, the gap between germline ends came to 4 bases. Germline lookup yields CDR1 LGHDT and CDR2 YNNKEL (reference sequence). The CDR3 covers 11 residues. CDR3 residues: CASSQRDTIYF. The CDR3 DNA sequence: TGTGCCAGCAGCCAAAGAGACACCATATATTTT.

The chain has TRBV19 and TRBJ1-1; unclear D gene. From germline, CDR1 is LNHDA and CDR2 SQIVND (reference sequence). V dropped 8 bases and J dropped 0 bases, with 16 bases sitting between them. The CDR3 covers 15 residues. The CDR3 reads CASSPYPEMNTEAFF. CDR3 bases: TGTGCCAGTTCCCCATATCCAGAAATGAACACTGAAGCTTTCTTT.

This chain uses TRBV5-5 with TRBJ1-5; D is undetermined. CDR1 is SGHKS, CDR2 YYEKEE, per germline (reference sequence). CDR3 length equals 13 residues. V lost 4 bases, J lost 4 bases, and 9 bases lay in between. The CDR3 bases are TGTGCCAGCAGCGTGGACGGGAATCAGCCCCAGCATTTT. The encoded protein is CASSVDGNQPQHF.

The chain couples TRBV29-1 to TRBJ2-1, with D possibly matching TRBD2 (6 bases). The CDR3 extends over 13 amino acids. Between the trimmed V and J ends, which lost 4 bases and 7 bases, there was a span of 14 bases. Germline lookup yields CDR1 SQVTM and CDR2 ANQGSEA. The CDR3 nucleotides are TGCAGCGTTGGCCGCGGGACTTATAATGAGCAGTTCTTC. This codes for CSVGRGTYNEQFF.

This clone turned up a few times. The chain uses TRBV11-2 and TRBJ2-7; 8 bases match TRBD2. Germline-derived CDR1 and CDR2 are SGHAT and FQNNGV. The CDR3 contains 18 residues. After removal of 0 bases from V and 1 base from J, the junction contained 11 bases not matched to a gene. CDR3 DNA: TGTGCCAGCAGCTTAGAAGTACCCACAGCGGGAGAGTCCTACGAGCAGTACTTC. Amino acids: CASSLEVPTAGESYEQYF. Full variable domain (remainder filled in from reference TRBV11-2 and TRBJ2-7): EAGVAQSPRYKIIEKRQSVAFWCNPISGHATLYWYQQILGQGPKLLIQFQNNGVVDDSQLPKDRFSAERLKGVDSTLKIQPAKLEDSAVYLCASSLEVPTAGESYEQYFGPGTRLTVT.

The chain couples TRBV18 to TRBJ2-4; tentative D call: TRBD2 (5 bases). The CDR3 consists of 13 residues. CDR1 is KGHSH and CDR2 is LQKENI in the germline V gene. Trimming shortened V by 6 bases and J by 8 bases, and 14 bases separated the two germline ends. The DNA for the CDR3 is TGTGCCAGCTCCTCCGGCGTGGGAGACATTCAGTACTTC. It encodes CASSSGVGDIQYF.

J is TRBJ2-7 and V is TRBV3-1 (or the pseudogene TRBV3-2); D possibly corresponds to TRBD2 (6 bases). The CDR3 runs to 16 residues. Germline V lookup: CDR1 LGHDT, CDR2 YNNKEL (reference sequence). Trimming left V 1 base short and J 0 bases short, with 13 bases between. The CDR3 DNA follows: TGTGCCAGCAGCCAAGTCCTCAGGAGGGGCTCCTACGAGCAGTACTTC. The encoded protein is CASSQVLRRGSYEQYF.

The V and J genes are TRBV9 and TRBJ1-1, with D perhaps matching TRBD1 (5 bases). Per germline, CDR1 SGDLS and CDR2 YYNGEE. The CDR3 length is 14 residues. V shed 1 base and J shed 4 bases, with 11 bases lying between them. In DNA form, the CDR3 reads TGTGCCAGCAGCGTAACCAGGGCCGGCACTGAAGCTTTCTTT. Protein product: CASSVTRAGTEAFF.

CDR3 bases: TGTGCCAGCAGTTCCTCGACAGGCGTTAACTATGGCTACACCTTC. It is translated as CASSSSTGVNYGYTF. This chain links TRBV27 with TRBJ1-2; TRBD1 might be the D (6 bases). Germline-derived CDR1 and CDR2 are MNHEY and SMNVEV (reference sequence). CDR3 size: 15 residues. Trimming shortened V by 4 bases and J by 1 base, and 13 bases separated the two germline ends.

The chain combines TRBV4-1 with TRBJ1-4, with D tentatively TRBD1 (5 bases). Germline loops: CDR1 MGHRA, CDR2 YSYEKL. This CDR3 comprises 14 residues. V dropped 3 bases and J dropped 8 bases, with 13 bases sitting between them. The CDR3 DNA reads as TGCGCCAGCAGCCACAAACCAGGGATCGAAAAACTGTTTTTT. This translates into CASSHKPGIEKLFF.

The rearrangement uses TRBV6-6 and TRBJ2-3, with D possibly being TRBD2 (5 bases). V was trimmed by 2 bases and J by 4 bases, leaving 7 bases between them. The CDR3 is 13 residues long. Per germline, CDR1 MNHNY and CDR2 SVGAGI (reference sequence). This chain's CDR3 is CASSYIGADTQYF. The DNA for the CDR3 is TGTGCCAGCAGTTACATCGGGGCAGATACGCAGTATTTT.

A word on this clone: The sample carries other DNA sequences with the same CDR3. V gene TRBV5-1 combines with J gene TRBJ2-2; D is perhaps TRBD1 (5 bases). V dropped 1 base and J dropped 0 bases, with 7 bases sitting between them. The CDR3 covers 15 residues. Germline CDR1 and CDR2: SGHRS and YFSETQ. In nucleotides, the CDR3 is TGCGCCAGCAGCTTGAGACAGCCGAACACCGGGGAGCTGTTTTTT. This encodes CASSLRQPNTGELFF.

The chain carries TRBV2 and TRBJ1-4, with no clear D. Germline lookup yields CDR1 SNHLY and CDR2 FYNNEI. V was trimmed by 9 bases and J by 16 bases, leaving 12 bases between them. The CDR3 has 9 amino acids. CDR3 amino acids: CARVPITFF. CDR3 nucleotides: TGTGCCAGGGTACCTATTACGTTTTTT.

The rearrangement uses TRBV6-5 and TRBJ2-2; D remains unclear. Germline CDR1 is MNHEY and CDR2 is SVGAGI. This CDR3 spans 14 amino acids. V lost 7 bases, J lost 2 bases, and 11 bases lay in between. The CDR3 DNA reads TGTGCCAGCACCTACAGTTCCAACACCGGGGAGCTGTTTTTT. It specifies CASTYSSNTGELFF.

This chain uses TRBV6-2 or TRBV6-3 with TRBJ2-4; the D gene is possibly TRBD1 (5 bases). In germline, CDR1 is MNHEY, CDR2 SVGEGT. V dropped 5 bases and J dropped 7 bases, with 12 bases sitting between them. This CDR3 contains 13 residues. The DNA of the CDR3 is TGTGCCAGCAGTACCCGGAAGGGGAACATTCAGTACTTC. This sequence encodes CASSTRKGNIQYF.

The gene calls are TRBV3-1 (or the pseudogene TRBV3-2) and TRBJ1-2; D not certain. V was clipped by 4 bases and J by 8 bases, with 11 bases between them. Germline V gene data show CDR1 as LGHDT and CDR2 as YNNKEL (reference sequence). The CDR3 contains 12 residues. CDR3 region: CASSPVSGGYTF. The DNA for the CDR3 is TGTGCCAGCAGCCCCGTCTCGGGAGGCTACACCTTC.